There are a few counts of the clone carrying this TCR beta chain. The antigen remains undetermined. Germline CDR1 is MNHNS and CDR2 is SASEGT. V was clipped by 7 bases and J by 6 bases, with 8 bases between them. This CDR3 has 11 amino acids. When hyperthyroidism was first diagnosed, the blood sample was taken, preceding any ophthalmopathy symptoms. This entry comes from a study of T cells in Graves' hyperthyroidism and ophthalmopathy. Regarding the study as a whole: Researchers found most expanded thyroid clonotypes above 0.001 in blood as well. From stable hyperthyroidism, ophthalmopathy was set apart by a 13 V-J model.

Amplification of TCR beta CDR3 regions was performed using RNA transcripts as template. First-round RT-PCR targeting the TCR CDR3 was performed with the HTBI primer set. From the multiplex PCR reads, TCRdb called clonotypes with MiXCR, one entry per CDR3 protein. The sample consists of hundreds of thousands of distinct CDR3 sequences, approximately 19% of them appearing once. This clonotype originated in a woman between 45 and 60 years old with Graves' hyperthyroidism that later progressed to Graves' ophthalmopathy. The source material was blood. This chain uses TRBV6-1 with TRBJ2-3; no definite D call. This CDR3 is CASNAHDTQYF. As DNA, the CDR3 is TGTGCCAGCAATGCCCACGATACGCAGTATTTT.